The present TCR beta chain was sequenced within a study of cytomegalovirus exposure and HLA in healthy donors. Study in general: Inside one of the first data releases sat around 85 million unique TCRs taken from HLA-typed donors.

The germline V and J ends were trimmed by 5 bases and 5 bases, with 16 bases remaining between them. The germline V gene encodes CDR1 LNHDA and CDR2 SQIVND (reference sequence). The CDR3 loop spans 14 amino acids. Study outcomes and limitations: When analyzed later, a missense DCLRE1C variant was found to be linked to TCR beta V- and J-gene trimming. The study designated over 150 TCR beta chains cytomegalovirus-associated. Cytomegalovirus status was reportedly diagnosed by the classifier with high sensitivity and specificity.

As for this clone: The antigen is not known.

It was with 60 Vbeta and 13 Jbeta primers that the PCR ran. Here immunoSEQ multiplex PCR was the method, and the copy in TCRdb shows in-frame clones only, minus some. Here the sample spans about 150,000 clones, over 70% being singletons. The sample taken for sequencing was PBMCs. This receptor was obtained from a young man in good health and CMV-seropositive. The V gene is TRBV19, the J gene TRBJ2-7; D uncertain. The CDR3 bases are TGTGCCAGTAGTCTGAATTTTCTAGAAAACGAGCAGTACTTC. This codes for CASSLNFLENEQYF.